This T cell receptor beta chain derives from a study of T cell repertoires in cytomegalovirus infection. On the study more broadly: Well-studied HLA-B-restricted epitopes and recently identified HLA-C-restricted epitopes of CMV were both used in the study. Both CMV infection and a matching HLA type were indicated by public TCR beta signatures. Broader study findings: There were carriers of CMV plus the relevant HLA, and cumulative public TCR beta family frequency identified them. HLA-C-restricted CMV-specific TCR beta clonotypes prevailed in the ex vivo response.

The CDR3 spans 14 residues. Germline V CDR1 and CDR2: MNHNS, SASEGT. Trimming stripped 2 bases from V and 2 bases from J, with 10 bases between. In regard to this clonotype: Its antigen is undetermined.

In TCRdb, the reads were re-called with MiXCR into one record per CDR3 protein. Here the sample spans roughly 150,000 distinct CDR3 sequences, around 30% being singletons. The sequencing here drew on CD8+ T cells from cultured PBMCs, taken from culture after CMV antigen stimulation. The sequence was collected from a human donor in good health (CMV status not recorded). Some clones in this sample may be carry-over from other donors' samples. The chain links TRBV6-1 to TRBJ2-7; maybe TRBD1 (5 bases). The CDR3, as DNA: TGTGCCAGCAGTGAATATGACAGTCCCTACGAGCAGTACTTC. This translates into CASSEYDSPYEQYF.